This entry features one T cell receptor (beta chain) sequence. Its matching antigen is unknown. The data were taken from a study of cytotoxic CD8 clonotypes in ibrutinib-treated CLL. Whole-study findings and limits: Public clonotypes proved infrequent, and on treatment they shrank or remained steady.

The assay was immunoSEQ multiplex PCR, and TCRdb's table has in-frame clones only and misses some. This table holds 30,000 to 40,000 clones, around 70% found once. This TCR came from a human donor with chronic lymphocytic leukemia. The starting material was PBMCs, obtained before ibrutinib treatment.

The CDR3 sequence is CAISESASHDTQYF. CDR3 in DNA: TGTGCCATCAGTGAGTCCGCTAGTCACGATACGCAGTATTTT. The V and J genes are TRBV10-3 and TRBJ2-3; D not certain. Germline V gene data show CDR1 as ENHRY and CDR2 as SYGVKD. The CDR3 covers 14 residues. The V end lost 0 bases, the J end lost 6 bases, and 10 bases lay between the germline ends.